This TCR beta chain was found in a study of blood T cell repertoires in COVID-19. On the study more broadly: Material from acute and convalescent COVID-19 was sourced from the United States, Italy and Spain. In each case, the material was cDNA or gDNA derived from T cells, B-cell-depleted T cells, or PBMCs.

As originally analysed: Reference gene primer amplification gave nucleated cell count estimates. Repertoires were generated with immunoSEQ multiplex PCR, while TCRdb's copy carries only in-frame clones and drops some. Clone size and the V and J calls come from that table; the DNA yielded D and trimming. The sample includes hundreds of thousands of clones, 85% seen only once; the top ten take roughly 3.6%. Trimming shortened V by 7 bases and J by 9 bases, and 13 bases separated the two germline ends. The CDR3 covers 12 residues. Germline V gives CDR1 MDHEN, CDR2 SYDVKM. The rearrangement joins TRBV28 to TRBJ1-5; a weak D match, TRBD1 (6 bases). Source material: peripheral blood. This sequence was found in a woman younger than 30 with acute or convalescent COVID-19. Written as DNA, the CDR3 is TGTGCCAGCACCACTAGGGGGACGCCCCAGCATTTT. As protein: CASTTRGTPQHF.